The 17 T cell receptor beta chains reported below all come from one sample, sequenced in a study of cytomegalovirus exposure and HLA in healthy donors (dated by TCRdb to the late 2010s). The library came from the immunoSEQ multiplex PCR assay. TCRdb mirrors the immuneACCESS table, restricted to in-frame sequences. Some clones are absent from its copies; in checked studies, under half trace to an unresolved V gene, and the reason for the others is unknown. The sample includes 60,000 or so clones, with 90% observed a single time. 0.85% to 1.2% of the sample lies in the top ten. Specimen: PBMCs. Receptors were obtained from a man younger than 35 in good health and CMV-seronegative.

V is TRBV4-2 and J is TRBJ2-5; the match to TRBD2 covers 7 bases. Germline CDR1 and CDR2: LGHNA and YNFKEQ. V lost 5 bases, J lost 4 bases, and 19 bases stayed unmatched. The CDR3 has 18 residues. This CDR3 is CASSTERGGTDPPETQYF. The CDR3, as DNA: TGTGCCAGCAGCACCGAACGGGGAGGGACCGACCCCCCAGAGACCCAGTACTTC.

The chain has TRBV2 and TRBJ1-1; D uncertain. Per germline, CDR1 SNHLY and CDR2 FYNNEI. The CDR3 consists of 17 residues. Deletions cut 2 bases from V and 4 bases from J, with 20 bases between. This CDR3 reads CASSESYGLRPGTEAFF. The CDR3 DNA is TGTGCCAGCAGTGAAAGTTACGGACTTCGACCAGGCACTGAAGCTTTCTTT.

J is TRBJ1-1 and V is TRBV28, with a weak D call TRBD1 (5 bases). The CDR3 has 14 residues. The V gene's germline CDR1 is MDHEN and CDR2 SYDVKM. The V end was cut by 5 bases, the J end by 1 base, with 11 bases between. The DNA for the CDR3 is TGTGCCAGCAGTCCTTTGACAGCGAACACTGAAGCTTTCTTT. It translates to CASSPLTANTEAFF.

The rearrangement links TRBV27 to TRBJ1-2; 8 positions match TRBD1. The CDR3 has 13 residues. V shed 2 bases and J 7 bases; nucleotides not matched to a gene: 3. The germline V gene has CDR1 MNHEY and CDR2 SMNVEV (reference sequence). CDR3 protein: CASSLQGASGYTF. The CDR3 DNA reads TGTGCCAGCAGTTTACAGGGGGCCTCTGGCTACACCTTC.

The chain links TRBV5-5 to TRBJ1-1, with 7 bases matching TRBD1. V gave up 2 bases and J gave up 6 bases; unmatched junction bases: 13. The CDR3 has 16 amino acids. CDR1 is SGHKS, CDR2 YYEKEE, per germline (reference sequence). The CDR3 nucleotides read TGTGCCAGCAGCTTCGTACAGGGGCGGGGTATCGCTGAAGCTTTCTTT. It encodes CASSFVQGRGIAEAFF.

This clone was found a few times. This chain connects TRBV27 to TRBJ2-1, with D perhaps TRBD1 (5 bases). This CDR3 has 17 residues. Trimming removed 5 bases at V and 1 base at J, with 18 bases between. CDR1 and CDR2 (germline): MNHEY, SMNVEV (reference sequence). The CDR3 DNA is TGTGCCAGCAGTAGGACAAGGCGAAGGGATTCCTACAATGAGCAGTTCTTC. Translation gives CASSRTRRRDSYNEQFF.

The chain recombines TRBV27 with TRBJ1-2; D not certain. From germline, CDR1 is MNHEY and CDR2 SMNVEV (reference sequence). With 5 bases removed from V and 0 bases from J, the gap between germline ends came to 10 bases. The CDR3 is 14 residues long. The CDR3 sequence: CASSPGSTNYGYTF. CDR3 in DNA: TGTGCCAGCAGTCCCGGTAGTACTAACTATGGCTACACCTTC.

The chain recombines TRBV19 with TRBJ2-7; 9 nucleotides line up with TRBD2. Per the germline V gene, CDR1 is LNHDA and CDR2 is SQIVND (reference sequence). The length of the CDR3 is 14 residues. With V trimmed by 5 bases and J by 2 bases, 4 bases remained unmatched. In DNA form, the CDR3 reads TGTGCCAGTAGTCCTAGCGGGGCTACCTACGAGCAGTACTTC. This encodes CASSPSGATYEQYF.

The rearrangement joins TRBV10-3 to TRBJ2-3; 9 positions match TRBD2. V dropped 0 bases and J dropped 4; count of bases not matched to a gene: 2. CDR1 is ENHRY and CDR2 is SYGVKD in the germline V gene. The length of the CDR3 is 15 residues. As DNA, the CDR3 is TGTGCCATCAGTGAGTCTGTAGCGGGAGCAGATACGCAGTATTTT. It encodes CAISESVAGADTQYF.

About this clone itself: The junction departs from germline at one end; a sequencing error may be responsible. This chain connects TRBV11-3 to TRBJ2-7; possibly TRBD2 for D (7 bases). CDR1 is SGHNT, CDR2 YENEEA, per germline. CDR3 length equals 12 residues. The chain's CDR3 is CASSRGEGVLDF. For the CDR3, the DNA is TGTGCCAGCAGCCGAGGGGAGGGGGTTTTGGACTTC.

This clone was counted a few times. This chain links TRBV6-5 with TRBJ2-7, with 9 bases fitting TRBD2. Per germline, CDR1 MNHEY and CDR2 SVGAGI. J was trimmed by 3 bases and V by 0 bases; bases with no gene match: 3. This CDR3 is 15 amino acids long. CDR3 coding DNA: TGTGCCAGCAGTTACTCGCCTAGCGGGGTCTACGAGCAGTACTTC. Translated: CASSYSPSGVYEQYF.

The V and J genes are TRBV6-5 and TRBJ1-5; 8 bases align to TRBD1. Trimming removed 6 bases from V and 0 bases from J; junction bases left unmatched: 4. CDR3 length equals 15 residues. Germline CDR1 and CDR2: MNHEY and SVGAGI. CDR3 amino acids: CASSRTGHSNQPQHF. CDR3 nucleotide sequence: TGTGCCAGCAGCAGGACAGGGCATAGCAATCAGCCCCAGCATTTT.

The chain combines TRBV6-1 with TRBJ2-7; D gene uncertain. The germline gives CDR1 MNHNS, CDR2 SASEGT. V lost 8 bases to trimming and J lost 2 bases, with 10 bases between them. CDR3 length: 12 residues. CDR3 bases: TGTGCCAGCCACCTTAGCACCTACGAGCAGTACTTC. Translation: CASHLSTYEQYF.

The J gene is TRBJ2-1, the V gene TRBV27; a weak D match, TRBD2 (5 bases). The CDR3 is 13 residues long. The germline V gene encodes CDR1 MNHEY and CDR2 SMNVEV (reference sequence). The V end was cut by 5 bases, the J end by 7 bases, with 12 bases between. The chain's CDR3 is CASSRLSGNEQFF. The CDR3 DNA is TGTGCCAGCAGTCGGCTTTCGGGGAATGAGCAGTTCTTC.

The chain uses TRBV28 and TRBJ2-1, with TRBD2 identical over 11 bases. V lost 6 bases and J lost 6; bases outside the gene matches: 7. Germline V gives CDR1 MDHEN, CDR2 SYDVKM. The CDR3 has 15 amino acids. DNA for the CDR3: TGTGCCAGCAGGCCTAGCGGGAGGACCATCAATGAGCAGTTCTTC. It translates to CASRPSGRTINEQFF. The variable domain in full, with the rest retrieved from reference TRBV28 and TRBJ2-1, is DVKVTQSSRYLVKRTGEKVFLECVQDMDHENMFWYRQDPGLGLRLIYFSYDVKMKEKGDIPEGYSVSREKKERFSLILESASTNQTSMYLCASRPSGRTINEQFFGPGTRLTVL.

This chain uses TRBV9 with TRBJ2-5; D is unresolved. CDR3 length equals 16 residues. Looked up from germline, CDR1 is SGDLS and CDR2 is YYNGEE. Trimming removed 0 bases from V and 2 bases from J, with 14 bases in between. In DNA, the CDR3 is TGTGCCAGCAGCGTAGCTCGATCCGGTCCTCAAGAGACCCAGTACTTC. Its protein product is CASSVARSGPQETQYF.

V is TRBV13 and J is TRBJ2-7, with D perhaps TRBD2 (6 bases). CDR1 and CDR2 (germline): PRHDT, FYEKMQ (reference sequence). This CDR3 has 14 residues. V lost 8 bases and J 8 bases, leaving 22 bases between the germline ends. In DNA, the CDR3 is TGTGCCAGCTGCTCACGGTCAGGGAGGCCCCAGCAGTACTTC. Translating gives CASCSRSGRPQQYF.